A selection of T cell receptor beta chains follows, all from one sample in a study of cytomegalovirus exposure and HLA in healthy donors. Clones were sequenced by immunoSEQ multiplex PCR, and TCRdb holds only the in-frame ones, with some missing. The data show roughly 120,000 clones, 70% to 80% seen once. The sample comprised PBMCs. The origin of the receptors is a woman in her twenties or thirties in good health and CMV-seropositive. Both conserved end residues are part of each CDR3. A D gene is named only where the DNA matches it firmly. A row's size may be missing; if present it is once, few, many or a size class.

d_call clone_size j_call v_call cdr3_nt cdr3_aa
TRBD2 - TRBJ2-1 TRBV29-1 TGCAGCTCAAACTGGGGGACTAGCTTCAATGAGCAGTTCTTC CSSNWGTSFNEQFF
TRBD1 - TRBJ1-5 TRBV5-6 TGTGCCAGCAGCTTCCGGGACAGGGGCAATAATCAGCCCCAGCATTTT CASSFRDRGNNQPQHF
- - TRBJ1-1 TRBV5-1 TGCGCCAGCAGCCTAGGGGTAGGAACTGAAGCTTTCTTT CASSLGVGTEAFF
TRBD2 - TRBJ2-5 TRBV5-1 TGCGCCAGCAGCTCCGAAGGCCTAGCGGGAGGGCCGCAGTACTTC CASSSEGLAGGPQYF
- - TRBJ2-7 TRBV27 TGTGCCAGCAACCCGCGGGGTACCAAGAGCTCCTACGAGCAGTACTTC CASNPRGTKSSYEQYF
- - TRBJ2-6 TRBV11-2 TGTGCCAGCAGCTTTACCGGGACACTCTCTGGGGCCAACGTCCTGACTTTC CASSFTGTLSGANVLTF
- - TRBJ2-1 TRBV27 TGTGCCAGCAGTTTTATTCTGAGGAGACATGAGCAGTTCTTC CASSFILRRHEQFF
- - TRBJ2-1 TRBV7-3 TGTGCCAGCAGCAGTGGAGGGTACAATGAGCAGTTCTTC CASSSGGYNEQFF
TRBD1 few TRBJ1-5 TRBV10-3 TGTGCCATCAGTGAGCAGGGGGGAAGCAATCAGCCCCAGCATTTT CAISEQGGSNQPQHF
TRBD1 - TRBJ1-2 TRBV5-8 TGTGCCAGCAGCTCCTCCGGACAGGGCTATGGCTACACCTTC CASSSSGQGYGYTF
TRBD2 - TRBJ2-4 TRBV2 TGTGCCAGCGATGGTCAGACTAGCGGCCCTGGGTACTTC CASDGQTSGPGYF
- once TRBJ1-2 TRBV6-5 TGTGCCAGCAGCCGCTCAGGGGCGGAGGTCTATGGCTACACCTTC CASSRSGAEVYGYTF
TRBD2 - TRBJ2-1 TRBV6-1 TGTGCCAGCAAGGGCCTAGCGGACTCGGATGAGCAGTTCTTC CASKGLADSDEQFF
- few TRBJ1-1 TRBV11-2 TGTGCCAGCAGCTTAGGTACAGGGAGCACTGAAGCTTTCTTT CASSLGTGSTEAFF
TRBD2 - TRBJ2-1 TRBV5-1 TGCGCCAGCAGCCGGGGACTAGCGGGATACAATGAGCAGTTCTTC CASSRGLAGYNEQFF
TRBD1 - TRBJ1-2 TRBV10-2 TGCGCCAGCAGTCCGACAGGGCCCTATGGCTACACCTTC CASSPTGPYGYTF
TRBD1 - TRBJ2-1 TRBV11-3 TGTGCCAGCGCCACAGGGGCCCACAATGAGCAGTTCTTC CASATGAHNEQFF
TRBD1 - TRBJ2-1 TRBV13 TGTGCCAGCAGCATCTTTCGGGACAGGGGGTCCAACAATGAGCAGTTCTTC CASSIFRDRGSNNEQFF
- - TRBJ1-1 TRBV6-5 TGTGCCAGCAGTTACCTAGGTACCACTGAAGCTTTCTTT CASSYLGTTEAFF
- - TRBJ1-5 TRBV18 TGTGCCAGCTCACCTTACAGGTCCTCGGAAATGGAGCCCCAGCATTTT CASSPYRSSEMEPQHF
- - TRBJ2-3 TRBV4-2 TGTGCCAGCAGCCAAGAACTAGCCGGGGCAGATACGCAGTATTTT CASSQELAGADTQYF
- - TRBJ2-3 TRBV5-6 TGTGCCAGCAGCTTGGAACCCGGGGGGCTTACAGATACGCAGTATTTT CASSLEPGGLTDTQYF